A single sample gave rise to the 15 T cell receptor beta chains below, sequenced in a study of CD8+CD57+ T cells in acquired aplastic anemia. It was genomic DNA that served as the template for profiling TCR beta VDJ and CDR3. MiXCR, run by TCRdb on the reads, gives a single entry per CDR3 protein. The table records around 400,000 distinct CDR3 sequences, 65% to 80% of them present only once. Specimen: sorted CD4+, CD8+, or CD8+CD57+ T cells (not recorded which) from PBMCs. The source of these receptors is a human donor in good health, serving as a control.

As to this clonotype: It is unclear where the CDR3 begins or ends on the DNA, so no DNA is shown, and the CDR3 is as TCRdb lists it. The gene calls are TRBV9 and TRBJ1-2; the table's D call, TRBD1, was not checked against the DNA. CDR1 and CDR2 (germline): SGDLS, YYNGEE. The CDR3 length equals 14 residues, ends included. The chain's CDR3 is CASSQEGRQYFGPF.

This chain links TRBV5-1 with TRBJ1-1, with 11 bases that match TRBD1. The germline V gene has CDR1 SGHRS and CDR2 YFSETQ. J was trimmed by 0 bases and V by 5 bases; bases with no gene match: 9. The CDR3 sequence is 17 residues long. As DNA, the CDR3 is TGCGCCAGCAGTCCAACCGGACAGGGGGCGATGAACACTGAAGCTTTCTTT. Translated, it gives CASSPTGQGAMNTEAFF. Based on the CDR3 plus reference TRBV5-1 and TRBJ1-1, the full variable domain is KAGVTQTPRYLIKTRGQQVTLSCSPISGHRSVSWYQQTPGQGLQFLFEYFSETQRNKGNFPGRFSGRQFSNSRSEMNVSTLELGDSALYLCASSPTGQGAMNTEAFFGQGTRLTVV.

This clonotype was seen a single time. V is TRBV2 and J is TRBJ2-1; 10 positions match TRBD2. This CDR3 region has 14 residues. Germline-derived CDR1 and CDR2 are SNHLY and FYNNEI. V gave up 6 bases and J gave up 6 bases; unmatched junction bases: 5. The CDR3 DNA reads TGTGCCAGCAGAAAACTAGCGGGGACCAATGAGCAGTTCTTC. This sequence encodes CASRKLAGTNEQFF.

The sample holds one count of this clonotype. The V gene is TRBV4-2, the J gene TRBJ2-1; 8 bases map to TRBD2. The CDR3 spans 18 residues. After removal of 6 bases from V and 2 bases from J, the junction contained 15 bases not matched to a gene. The germline V gene has CDR1 LGHNA and CDR2 YNFKEQ. CDR3 in amino acids: CASRHLGRAGGAYNEQFF. CDR3 nucleotide sequence: TGTGCCAGCAGGCACCTCGGGAGGGCGGGGGGTGCCTACAATGAGCAGTTCTTC.

On this clonotype itself: The junction departs from the called germline gene at one end, perhaps through a read error. The chain links TRBV7-3 to TRBJ1-1, with unresolved D. The germline gives CDR1 SGHTA, CDR2 FQGTGA. The CDR3 loop spans 14 amino acids. CDR3: CASSPEVLLIEPPF. The CDR3 nucleotides are TGTGCCAGCAGCCCCGAAGTATTGCTCATTGAACCTCCCTTT.

The rearrangement joins TRBV20-1 to TRBJ2-7; possibly TRBD1 for D (6 bases). The germline gives CDR1 DFQATT, CDR2 SNEGSKA (reference sequence). The CDR3 is made up of 11 amino acids. Deletions cut 6 bases from V and 8 bases from J, with 14 bases between. The CDR3 loop is CSATPRDKQYF. The CDR3 DNA reads as TGCAGTGCCACTCCGAGGGACAAGCAGTACTTC.

Concerning this clonotype: A read error may account for a junction end that differs from germline. This chain connects TRBV4-1 to TRBJ2-2; 7 positions agree with TRBD1. This CDR3 is built from 16 residues. CDR1 and CDR2 from the germline V gene are MGHRA and YSYEKL. Written as DNA, the CDR3 is TGTGCCAGTAGAACCCTTACGACAGGGCCCAGCGGGGAGCTGTTTTTT. Translation gives CASRTLTTGPSGELFF.

In this sample, this clonotype turned up many times. The V call is TRBV19, the J call TRBJ2-5, with D possibly called TRBD1 or TRBD2 (6 bases each). CDR1 is LNHDA and CDR2 is SQIVND in the germline V gene (reference sequence). This CDR3 is built from 15 residues. V lost 5 bases and J lost 5, with 18 bases in between. The CDR3 protein is CASSPTRGVGETQYF. For the CDR3, the DNA is TGTGCCAGTAGTCCCACTAGGGGGGTAGGGGAGACCCAGTACTTC.

This chain uses TRBV19 with TRBJ2-6; 7 bases agree with TRBD1. Germline CDR1 LNHDA, CDR2 SQIVND (reference sequence). The CDR3 extends over 11 amino acids. V was pared by 5 bases and J by 18 bases, with 7 bases of the junction left unmatched. The CDR3 spells CASSPRTGTTF. CDR3 nucleotides: TGTGCCAGTAGTCCGAGGACAGGTACGACTTTC.

V and J are TRBV20-1 and TRBJ1-3; 8 bases map to TRBD1. This CDR3 is 16 amino acids long. Germline V gene lookup returns CDR1 DFQATT and CDR2 SNEGSKA (reference sequence). V lost 7 bases and J lost 7; bases outside the gene matches: 18. This CDR3 reads CSDMNPGQGRWNTIYF. For the CDR3, the DNA is TGCAGTGATATGAACCCCGGACAGGGAAGGTGGAACACCATATATTTT.

V and J are TRBV7-9 and TRBJ2-5; the D gene is possibly TRBD2 (7 bases). The V and J ends lost 2 bases and 14 bases respectively, with 24 bases between them. The V gene's germline CDR1 is SEHNR and CDR2 FQNEAQ (reference sequence). CDR3 size: 15 residues. CDR3 sequence (DNA): TGTGCCAGCAGCTTACCAAGGGGGGGCCTAAAGATCCATTACTTC. Protein: CASSLPRGGLKIHYF.

This chain connects TRBV20-1 to TRBJ1-2; no firm D call. This CDR3 contains 14 residues. Trimming took off 5 bases at V and 5 bases at J, with 18 bases between the two ends. CDR1 and CDR2 from the germline V gene are DFQATT and SNEGSKA (reference sequence). CDR3 DNA: TGCAGTGCTCCTCGTGAGAACGAGCAGTATGGCTACACCTTC. Its protein product is CSAPRENEQYGYTF.

For this clonotype: Its ends do not fully match the called genes, so a read error is possible. The rearrangement uses TRBV29-1 and TRBJ2-5; 7 bases are shared with TRBD2. The CDR3 has 13 amino acids. CDR1 SQVTM and CDR2 ANQGSEA come from the germline V gene. The CDR3 region is CSVQAGTQETQDF. In DNA, the CDR3 is TGCAGCGTTCAAGCGGGAACCCAAGAGACCCAAGACTTC.

The V gene is TRBV20-1, the J gene TRBJ1-1, with a possible D match to TRBD1 (6 bases). Germline CDR1 reads DFQATT; CDR2 reads SNEGSKA (reference sequence). Trimming stripped 6 bases from V and 1 base from J, with 15 bases between. This CDR3 region has 14 residues. The CDR3 sequence: CSAENRERNTEAFF. CDR3 sequence (DNA): TGCAGTGCCGAGAACAGGGAGAGGAACACTGAAGCTTTCTTT.

There are many counts of this clonotype. This chain uses TRBV20-1 with TRBJ2-7, with 10 bases lining up with TRBD1. CDR1 is DFQATT, CDR2 SNEGSKA, per germline (reference sequence). Trimming removed 3 bases from V and 3 bases from J; junction bases left unmatched: 8. CDR3 length equals 15 residues. CDR3 region: CSASITGQGYYEQYF. In DNA, the CDR3 is TGCAGTGCTAGTATTACGGGACAGGGGTACTACGAGCAGTACTTC.